Following are 7 T cell receptor beta chains from one sample sequenced in a study of T cell clones after liver transplantation. Clones were read by immunoSEQ multiplex PCR, and TCRdb kept only the in-frame ones, dropping some. The sample lists more than 65,000 clones; 80% were seen once. Sequencing was performed on CD4+ T cells from blood, taken 12 months after liver transplant. These receptors were obtained from a human patient who received a liver transplant. The graft donor may account for some of the T cells.

The chain employs TRBV19 and TRBJ1-5, with a weak D call TRBD1 (5 bases). Germline V gives CDR1 LNHDA, CDR2 SQIVND (reference sequence). The CDR3 spans 16 residues. Trimming shortened V by 7 bases and J by 2 bases, and 18 bases separated the two germline ends. The CDR3: CASKVQGPIGNQPQHF. In nucleotides, the CDR3 is TGTGCCAGTAAGGTCCAGGGTCCTATAGGCAATCAGCCCCAGCATTTT. Looking up the rest from reference TRBV19 and TRBJ1-5 gives the full variable domain: DGGITQSPKYLFRKEGQNVTLSCEQNLNHDAMYWYRQDPGQGLRLIYYSQIVNDFQKGDIAEGYSVSREKKESFPLTVTSAQKNPTAFYLCASKVQGPIGNQPQHFGDGTRLSIL.

The chain has TRBV19 and TRBJ1-3; D remains ambiguous. The CDR3 is 15 amino acids. With 6 bases removed from V and 2 bases from J, the gap between germline ends came to 14 bases. Germline lookup yields CDR1 LNHDA and CDR2 SQIVND (reference sequence). The CDR3 DNA follows: TGTGCCAGTAGACTAGGGAGAGTGGCTGGAAACACCATATATTTT. It translates to CASRLGRVAGNTIYF.

This clone was detected only once. This chain connects TRBV5-4 to TRBJ2-3, with no clear D. This CDR3 is built from 12 residues. Germline CDR1 reads SGHNT; CDR2 reads YYREEE (reference sequence). V was shortened by 5 bases and J by 2 bases, with 6 bases between the two germline ends. CDR3 in amino acids: CASRLNTDTQYF. Here the CDR3 DNA reads TGTGCCAGCAGACTCAACACAGATACGCAGTATTTT.

The chain carries TRBV6-1 and TRBJ1-1; D not certain. The V gene's germline CDR1 is MNHNS and CDR2 SASEGT. The CDR3 runs 11 residues. Trimming left V 7 bases short and J 4 bases short, with 7 bases between. This CDR3 reads CASKSGTEAFF. CDR3 nucleotide sequence: TGTGCCAGCAAGTCTGGCACTGAAGCTTTCTTT.

The chain carries TRBV7-9 and TRBJ1-1, with a weak D call TRBD1 (5 bases). The CDR3 totals 14 residues. Germline V gene data show CDR1 as SEHNR and CDR2 as FQNEAQ (reference sequence). Trimming pared 3 bases from V and 4 bases from J, leaving 12 bases between. The CDR3 spells CASSFSRGGTEAFF. DNA of the CDR3: TGTGCCAGCAGCTTCTCTAGGGGCGGCACTGAAGCTTTCTTT.

This chain joins TRBV6-5 and TRBJ2-7; TRBD2 aligns across 7 bases. This CDR3 has 12 amino acids. V dropped 2 bases and J dropped 7; count of bases not matched to a gene: 2. Germline V gene lookup returns CDR1 MNHEY and CDR2 SVGAGI. The CDR3 reads CASSYRGGEQYF. The CDR3 nucleotides read TGTGCCAGCAGTTACAGGGGAGGGGAGCAGTACTTC.

The CDR3 protein is CASSLGSDSYNEQFF. The DNA of the CDR3 is TGCGCCAGCAGCTTGGGGAGTGACTCCTACAATGAGCAGTTCTTC. The chain combines TRBV5-1 with TRBJ2-1; D is undetermined. Germline CDR1 SGHRS, CDR2 YFSETQ. The CDR3 has 15 amino acids. Trimming cost V 0 bases and J 0 bases, with 7 bases left between them.